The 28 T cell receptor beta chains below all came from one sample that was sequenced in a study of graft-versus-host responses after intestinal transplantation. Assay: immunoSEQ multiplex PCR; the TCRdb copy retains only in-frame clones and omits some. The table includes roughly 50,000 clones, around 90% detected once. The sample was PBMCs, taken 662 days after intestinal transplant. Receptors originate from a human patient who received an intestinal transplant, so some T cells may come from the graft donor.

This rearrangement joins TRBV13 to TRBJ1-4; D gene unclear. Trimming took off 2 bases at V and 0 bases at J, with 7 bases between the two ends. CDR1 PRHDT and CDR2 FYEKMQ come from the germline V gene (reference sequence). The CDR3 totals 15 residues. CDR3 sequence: CASSLRVATNEKLFF. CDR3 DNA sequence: TGTGCCAGCAGCTTACGGGTCGCAACTAATGAAAAACTGTTTTTT.

The CDR3 protein is CASSNRDRGSGNTIYF. CDR3 nucleotides: TGTGCCAGCAGCAACCGGGACAGGGGATCCGGAAACACCATATATTTT. The V gene is TRBV11-2, the J gene TRBJ1-3; 10 bases match TRBD1. Germline assignment: CDR1 SGHAT and CDR2 FQNNGV. This CDR3 region has 16 residues. Germline trimming cut 5 bases from V and 4 bases from J; bases unmatched to any gene: 8. Full variable domain (outside the CDR3, taken from reference TRBV11-2 and TRBJ1-3): EAGVAQSPRYKIIEKRQSVAFWCNPISGHATLYWYQQILGQGPKLLIQFQNNGVVDDSQLPKDRFSAERLKGVDSTLKIQPAKLEDSAVYLCASSNRDRGSGNTIYFGEGSWLTVV.

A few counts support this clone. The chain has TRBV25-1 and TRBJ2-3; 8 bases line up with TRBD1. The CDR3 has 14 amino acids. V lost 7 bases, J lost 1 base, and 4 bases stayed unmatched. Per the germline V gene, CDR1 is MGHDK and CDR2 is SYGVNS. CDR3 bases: TGTGCCAGCACCGCGACAGGGGGCACAGATACGCAGTATTTT. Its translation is CASTATGGTDTQYF.

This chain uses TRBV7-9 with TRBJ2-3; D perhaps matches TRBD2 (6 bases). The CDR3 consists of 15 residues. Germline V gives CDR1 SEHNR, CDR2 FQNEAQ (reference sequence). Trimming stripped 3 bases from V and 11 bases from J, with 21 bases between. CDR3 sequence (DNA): TGTGCCAGCAGCTTTACAGGAGGGCTTTCCCCAATGCAGTATTTT. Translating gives CASSFTGGLSPMQYF.

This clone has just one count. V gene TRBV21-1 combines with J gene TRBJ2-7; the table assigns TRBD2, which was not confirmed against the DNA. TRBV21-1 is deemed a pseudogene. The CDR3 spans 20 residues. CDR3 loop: CASSKVGGVRSKQSSYEQYF. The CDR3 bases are TGTGCCAGCAGCAAAGTAGGGGGGGTCCGCTCAAAACAAAGCTCCTACGAGCAGTACTTC.

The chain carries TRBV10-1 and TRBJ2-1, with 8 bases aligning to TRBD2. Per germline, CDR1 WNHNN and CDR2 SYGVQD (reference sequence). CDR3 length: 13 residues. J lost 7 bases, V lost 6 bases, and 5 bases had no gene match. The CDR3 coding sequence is TGCGCCAGCAGCACCGGGACTAGGAATGAGCAGTTCTTC. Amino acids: CASSTGTRNEQFF.

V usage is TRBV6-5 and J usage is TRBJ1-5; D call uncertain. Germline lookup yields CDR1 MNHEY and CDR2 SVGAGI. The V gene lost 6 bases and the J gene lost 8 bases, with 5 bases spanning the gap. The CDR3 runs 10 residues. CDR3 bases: TGTGCCAGCAGAAGCGAGCCCCAGCATTTT. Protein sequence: CASRSEPQHF.

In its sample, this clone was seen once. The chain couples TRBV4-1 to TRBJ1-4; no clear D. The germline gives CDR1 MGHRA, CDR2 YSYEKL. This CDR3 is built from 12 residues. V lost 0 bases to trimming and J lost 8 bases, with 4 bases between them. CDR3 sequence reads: CASSQDREKLFF. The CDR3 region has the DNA TGCGCCAGCAGCCAAGATAGAGAAAAACTGTTTTTT.

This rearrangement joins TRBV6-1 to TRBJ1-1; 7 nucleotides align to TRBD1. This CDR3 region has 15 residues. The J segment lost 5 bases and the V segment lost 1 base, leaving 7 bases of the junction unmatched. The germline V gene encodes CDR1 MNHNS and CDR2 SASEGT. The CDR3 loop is CASSEGRGRWTEAFF. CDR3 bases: TGTGCCAGCAGTGAAGGAAGGGGGCGATGGACTGAAGCTTTCTTT.

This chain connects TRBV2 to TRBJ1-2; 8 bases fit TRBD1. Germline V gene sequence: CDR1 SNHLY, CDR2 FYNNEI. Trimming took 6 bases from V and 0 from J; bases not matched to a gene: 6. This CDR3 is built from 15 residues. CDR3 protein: CASRTDREANYGYTF. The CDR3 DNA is TGTGCCAGCAGAACGGACAGGGAGGCTAACTATGGCTACACCTTC.

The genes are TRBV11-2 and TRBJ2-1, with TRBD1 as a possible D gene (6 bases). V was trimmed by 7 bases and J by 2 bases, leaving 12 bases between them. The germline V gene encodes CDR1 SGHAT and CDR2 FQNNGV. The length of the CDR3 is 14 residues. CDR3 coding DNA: TGTGCCAGCAACCCAGGGGCTACCTACAATGAGCAGTTCTTC. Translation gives CASNPGATYNEQFF. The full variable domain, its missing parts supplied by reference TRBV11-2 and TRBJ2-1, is EAGVAQSPRYKIIEKRQSVAFWCNPISGHATLYWYQQILGQGPKLLIQFQNNGVVDDSQLPKDRFSAERLKGVDSTLKIQPAKLEDSAVYLCASNPGATYNEQFFGPGTRLTVL.

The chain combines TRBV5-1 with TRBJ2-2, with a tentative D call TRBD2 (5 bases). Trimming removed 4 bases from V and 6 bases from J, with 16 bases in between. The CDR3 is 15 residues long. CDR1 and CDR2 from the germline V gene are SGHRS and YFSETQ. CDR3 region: CASSIGNLAPGELFF. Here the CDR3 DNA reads TGCGCCAGCAGCATTGGAAATCTAGCCCCCGGGGAGCTGTTTTTT.

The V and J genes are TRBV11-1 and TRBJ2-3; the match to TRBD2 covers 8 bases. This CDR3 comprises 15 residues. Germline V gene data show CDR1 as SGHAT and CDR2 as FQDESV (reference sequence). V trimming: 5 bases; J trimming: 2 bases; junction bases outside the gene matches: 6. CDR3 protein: CASSTGLGATDTQYF. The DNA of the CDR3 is TGTGCCAGCAGCACGGGACTAGGGGCCACAGATACGCAGTATTTT.

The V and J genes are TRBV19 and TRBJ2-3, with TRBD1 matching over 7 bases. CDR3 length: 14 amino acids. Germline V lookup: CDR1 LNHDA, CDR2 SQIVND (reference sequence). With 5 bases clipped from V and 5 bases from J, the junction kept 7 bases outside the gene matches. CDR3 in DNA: TGTGCCAGTAGTCCCGGGACAGAGAAAGATACGCAGTATTTT. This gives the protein CASSPGTEKDTQYF.

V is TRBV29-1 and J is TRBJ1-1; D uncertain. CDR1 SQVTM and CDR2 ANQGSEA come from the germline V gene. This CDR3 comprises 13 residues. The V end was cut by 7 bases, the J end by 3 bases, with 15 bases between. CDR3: CSADRRIYTEAFF. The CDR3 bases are TGCAGCGCCGATAGGCGGATCTACACTGAAGCTTTCTTT.

CDR3 nucleotide sequence: TGTGCCAGCCAAGGGGTACGGATTTTCCAGCCCCAGCATTTT. It encodes CASQGVRIFQPQHF. The rearrangement joins TRBV6-1 to TRBJ1-5, with D perhaps TRBD1 (5 bases). With 8 bases removed from V and 7 bases from J, the gap between germline ends came to 18 bases. CDR3 size: 14 residues. Germline V gene lookup returns CDR1 MNHNS and CDR2 SASEGT.

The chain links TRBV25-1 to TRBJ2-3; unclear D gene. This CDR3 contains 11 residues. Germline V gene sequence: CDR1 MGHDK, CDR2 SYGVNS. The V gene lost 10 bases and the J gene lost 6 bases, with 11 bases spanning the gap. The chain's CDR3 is CATGPGDTQYF. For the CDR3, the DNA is TGTGCCACAGGTCCGGGTGATACGCAGTATTTT.

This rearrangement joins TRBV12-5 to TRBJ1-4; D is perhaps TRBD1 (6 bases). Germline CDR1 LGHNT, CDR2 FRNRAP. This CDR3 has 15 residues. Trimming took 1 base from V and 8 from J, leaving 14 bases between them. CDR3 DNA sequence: TGTGCTAGTGGTTTGGGGGACGGTGGGGGCGAAAAACTGTTTTTT. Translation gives CASGLGDGGGEKLFF.

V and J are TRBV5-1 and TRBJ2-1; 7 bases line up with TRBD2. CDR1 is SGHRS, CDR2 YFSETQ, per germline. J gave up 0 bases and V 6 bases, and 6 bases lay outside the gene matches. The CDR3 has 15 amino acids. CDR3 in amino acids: CASTSAGSSYNEQFF. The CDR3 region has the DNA TGCGCCAGCACCTCAGCGGGGAGCTCCTACAATGAGCAGTTCTTC.

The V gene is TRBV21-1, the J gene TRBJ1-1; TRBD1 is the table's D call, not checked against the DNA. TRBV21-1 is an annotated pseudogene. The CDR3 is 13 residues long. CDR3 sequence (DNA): TGTGCCAGCAGCAAAAGTGGGGGCAGTGAAGCTTTCTTT. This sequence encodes CASSKSGGSEAFF.

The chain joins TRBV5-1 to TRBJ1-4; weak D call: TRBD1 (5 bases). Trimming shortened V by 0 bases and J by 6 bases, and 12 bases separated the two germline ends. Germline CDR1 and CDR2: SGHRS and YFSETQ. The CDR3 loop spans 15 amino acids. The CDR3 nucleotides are TGCGCCAGCAGCTTGGCCGGCAGGGAGGATGAAAAACTGTTTTTT. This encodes CASSLAGREDEKLFF. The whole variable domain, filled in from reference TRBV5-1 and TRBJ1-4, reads KAGVTQTPRYLIKTRGQQVTLSCSPISGHRSVSWYQQTPGQGLQFLFEYFSETQRNKGNFPGRFSGRQFSNSRSEMNVSTLELGDSALYLCASSLAGREDEKLFFGSGTQLSVL.

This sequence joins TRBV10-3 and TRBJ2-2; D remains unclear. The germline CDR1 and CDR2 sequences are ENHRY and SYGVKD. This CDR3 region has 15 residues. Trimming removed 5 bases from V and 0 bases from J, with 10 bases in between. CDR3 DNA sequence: TGTGCCATCAGTCGAGAACCCGCGAACACCGGGGAGCTGTTTTTT. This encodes CAISREPANTGELFF.

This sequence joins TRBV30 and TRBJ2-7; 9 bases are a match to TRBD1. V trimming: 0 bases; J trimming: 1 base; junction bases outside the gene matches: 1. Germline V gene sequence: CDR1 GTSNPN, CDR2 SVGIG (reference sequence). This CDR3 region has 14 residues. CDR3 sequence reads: CAWSVGTGSYEQYF. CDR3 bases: TGTGCCTGGAGTGTAGGGACAGGGTCCTACGAGCAGTACTTC.

The CDR3 spells CASSVLGTANQPQHF. CDR3 DNA sequence: TGTGCCAGCAGCGTTCTTGGGACCGCAAATCAGCCCCAGCATTTT. The genes are TRBV6-1 and TRBJ1-5; possible D gene TRBD1, 5 bases. In germline, CDR1 is MNHNS, CDR2 SASEGT. V lost 6 bases, J lost 4 bases, and 16 bases lay in between. The CDR3 contains 15 residues.

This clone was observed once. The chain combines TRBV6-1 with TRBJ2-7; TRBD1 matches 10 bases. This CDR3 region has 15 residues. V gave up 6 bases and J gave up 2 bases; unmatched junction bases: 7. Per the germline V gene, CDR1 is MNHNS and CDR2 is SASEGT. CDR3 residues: CASRLGGQGTYEQYF. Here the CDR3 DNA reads TGTGCCAGCAGGCTAGGGGGACAGGGGACCTACGAGCAGTACTTC.

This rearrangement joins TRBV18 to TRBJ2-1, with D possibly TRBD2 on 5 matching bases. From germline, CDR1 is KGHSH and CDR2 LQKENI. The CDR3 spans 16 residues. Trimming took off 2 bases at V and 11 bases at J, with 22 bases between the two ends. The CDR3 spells CASSPGWRPPSEKQFF. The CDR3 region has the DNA TGTGCCAGCTCACCAGGGTGGAGGCCTCCTTCCGAAAAGCAGTTCTTC.

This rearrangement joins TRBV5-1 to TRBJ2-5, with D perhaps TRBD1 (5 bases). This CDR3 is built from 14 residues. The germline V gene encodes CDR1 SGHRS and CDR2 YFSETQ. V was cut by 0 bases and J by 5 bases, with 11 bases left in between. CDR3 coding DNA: TGCGCCAGCAGCTTGGTTGGGGCGTGGGAGACCCAGTACTTC. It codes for CASSLVGAWETQYF.

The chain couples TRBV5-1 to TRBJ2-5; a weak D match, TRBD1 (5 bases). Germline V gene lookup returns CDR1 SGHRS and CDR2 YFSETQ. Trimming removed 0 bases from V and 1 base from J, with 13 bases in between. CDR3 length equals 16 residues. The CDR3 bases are TGCGCCAGCAGCTTGGGCCCAGCCCAGGGCCAAGAGACCCAGTACTTC. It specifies CASSLGPAQGQETQYF.